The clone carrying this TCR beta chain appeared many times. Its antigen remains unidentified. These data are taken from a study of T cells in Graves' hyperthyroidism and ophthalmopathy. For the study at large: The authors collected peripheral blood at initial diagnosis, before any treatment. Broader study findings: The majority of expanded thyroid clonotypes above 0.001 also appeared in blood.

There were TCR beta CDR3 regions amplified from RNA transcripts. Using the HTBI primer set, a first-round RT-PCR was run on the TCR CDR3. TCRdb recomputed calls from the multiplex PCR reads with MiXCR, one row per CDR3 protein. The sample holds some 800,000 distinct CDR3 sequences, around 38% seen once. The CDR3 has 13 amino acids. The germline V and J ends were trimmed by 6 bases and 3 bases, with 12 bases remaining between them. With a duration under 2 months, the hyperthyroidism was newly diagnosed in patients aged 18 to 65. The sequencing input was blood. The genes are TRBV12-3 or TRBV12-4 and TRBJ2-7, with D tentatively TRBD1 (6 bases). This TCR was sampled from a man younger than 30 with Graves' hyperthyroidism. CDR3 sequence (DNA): TGTGCCAGCAGCCGACAGGAACGCTACGAGCAGTACTTC. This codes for CASSRQERYEQYF.